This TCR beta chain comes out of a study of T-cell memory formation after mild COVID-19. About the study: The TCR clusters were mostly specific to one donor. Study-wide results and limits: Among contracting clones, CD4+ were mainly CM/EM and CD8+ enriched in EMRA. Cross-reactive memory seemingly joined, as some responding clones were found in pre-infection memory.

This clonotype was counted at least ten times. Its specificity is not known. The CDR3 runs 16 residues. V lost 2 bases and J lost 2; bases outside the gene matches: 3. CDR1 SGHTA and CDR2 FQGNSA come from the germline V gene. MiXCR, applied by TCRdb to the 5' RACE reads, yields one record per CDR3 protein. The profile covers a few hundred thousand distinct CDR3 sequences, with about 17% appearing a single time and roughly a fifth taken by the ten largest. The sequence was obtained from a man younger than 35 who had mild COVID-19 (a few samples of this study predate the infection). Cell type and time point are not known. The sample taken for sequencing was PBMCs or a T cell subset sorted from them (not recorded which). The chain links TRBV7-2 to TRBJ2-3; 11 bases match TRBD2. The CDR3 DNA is TGTGCCAGCAGCTTACTAGCGGGGGGACCCACAGATACGCAGTATTTT. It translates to CASSLLAGGPTDTQYF. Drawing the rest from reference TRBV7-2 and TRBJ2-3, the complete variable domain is GAGVSQSPSNKVTEKGKDVELRCDPISGHTALYWYRQSLGQGLEFLIYFQGNSAPDKSGLPSDRFSAERTGGSVSTLTIQRTQQEDSAVYLCASSLLAGGPTDTQYFGPGTRLTVL.